The text below deals with one T cell receptor beta chain. This sample was included in a study of blood T cell repertoires in COVID-19. Libraries were prepared by immunoSEQ multiplex PCR; TCRdb keeps only in-frame clonotypes and omits some of them. The profile covers 260,000 or so clones, with around 82% appearing a single time and approximately 9% taken by the ten largest. The CDR3 totals 15 residues. V was pared by 3 bases and J by 4 bases, with 6 bases of the junction left unmatched. Germline V gene data show CDR1 as KGHSH and CDR2 as LQKENI. Sequencing was carried out using peripheral blood. This sequence joins TRBV18 and TRBJ2-5; 9 bases are shared with TRBD1. The source is a human donor in a cohort sampled during active COVID-19. CDR3 sequence: CASSPIGTGIETQYF. CDR3 DNA: TGTGCCAGCTCACCTATCGGGACAGGGATAGAGACCCAGTACTTC. The full variable domain, completed using reference TRBV18 and TRBJ2-5, is NAGVMQNPRHLVRRRGQEARLRCSPMKGHSHVYWYRQLPEEGLKFMVYLQKENIIDESGMPKERFSAEFPKEGPSILRIQQVVRGDSAAYFCASSPIGTGIETQYFGPGTRLLVL.